This entry lists 4 T cell receptor beta chains sequenced from one sample in a study of human T cells and chemical hapten exposure. Using its own MiXCR run on the RACE reads, TCRdb lists one record per CDR3 protein. Found here are 85,000 to 95,000 distinct CDR3 sequences, 9.5% to 12% of them singletons; the top ten hold less than 2.5%. Time point described: patch test 2, 6 weeks after DPC sensitization. Treatment reported: therapeutic diphenylcyclopropenone sensitization with weekly scalp DPC. Sequencing was performed on whole blood, taken in connection with sensitization to the hapten diphenylcyclopropenone (DPC). These receptors originate from a middle-aged man with alopecia areata. Some clones in this sample may be carry-over from other donors' samples.

This clonotype was recorded at least ten times. V is TRBV28 and J is TRBJ1-1, with D possibly being TRBD1 (6 bases). Germline V gene sequence: CDR1 MDHEN, CDR2 SYDVKM. Deletions cut 5 bases from V and 0 bases from J, with 16 bases between. CDR3 length equals 16 residues. CDR3 nucleotide sequence: TGTGCCAGCAGTGAGCTCTTCGGACAGCTGAACACTGAAGCTTTCTTT. Its translation is CASSELFGQLNTEAFF. Complete variable domain (other parts from reference TRBV28 and TRBJ1-1): DVKVTQSSRYLVKRTGEKVFLECVQDMDHENMFWYRQDPGLGLRLIYFSYDVKMKEKGDIPEGYSVSREKKERFSLILESASTNQTSMYLCASSELFGQLNTEAFFGQGTRLTVV.

The chain is built from TRBV30 and TRBJ1-5; 7 nucleotides match TRBD1. Germline values: CDR1 GTSNPN, CDR2 SVGIG (reference sequence). Trimming at V came to 3 bases and at J to 2 bases, leaving 4 bases not matched to a gene. The CDR3 consists of 14 residues. CDR3 region: CAWRGGSGNQPQHF. CDR3 nucleotides: TGTGCCTGGAGAGGGGGCTCGGGCAATCAGCCCCAGCATTTT.

There are a few counts of this clonotype. The rearrangement uses TRBV11-2 and TRBJ1-4; 10 positions match TRBD1. Germline CDR1 and CDR2: SGHAT and FQNNGV. The CDR3 sequence is 16 residues long. V gave up 2 bases and J gave up 8 bases; unmatched junction bases: 8. The CDR3 sequence: CASSLRLGQGGEKLFF. DNA for the CDR3: TGTGCCAGCAGCTTACGTTTAGGACAGGGGGGAGAAAAACTGTTTTTT.

The chain employs TRBV7-2 and TRBJ2-3; the match to TRBD1 covers 7 bases. Losses at the gene ends were 3 bases for V and 1 base for J; bases not matched to a gene: 4. The germline V gene encodes CDR1 SGHTA and CDR2 FQGNSA. CDR3 length: 15 residues. CDR3 amino acids: CASSFRQGRTDTQYF. The CDR3 DNA reads as TGTGCCAGCAGCTTCCGACAGGGACGCACAGATACGCAGTATTTT. Drawing the rest from reference TRBV7-2 and TRBJ2-3, the complete variable domain is GAGVSQSPSNKVTEKGKDVELRCDPISGHTALYWYRQSLGQGLEFLIYFQGNSAPDKSGLPSDRFSAERTGGSVSTLTIQRTQQEDSAVYLCASSFRQGRTDTQYFGPGTRLTVL.